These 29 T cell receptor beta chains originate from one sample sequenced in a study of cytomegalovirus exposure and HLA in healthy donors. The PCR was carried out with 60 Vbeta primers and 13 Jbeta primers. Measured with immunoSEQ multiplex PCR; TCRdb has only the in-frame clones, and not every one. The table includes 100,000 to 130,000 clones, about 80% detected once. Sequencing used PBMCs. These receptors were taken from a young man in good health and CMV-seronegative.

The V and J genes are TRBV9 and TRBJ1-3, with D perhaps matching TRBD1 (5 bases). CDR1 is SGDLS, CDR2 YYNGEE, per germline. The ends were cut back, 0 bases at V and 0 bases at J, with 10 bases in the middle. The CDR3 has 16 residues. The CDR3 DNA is TGTGCCAGCAGCGTAGAAGGGGCCTACTCTGGAAACACCATATATTTT. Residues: CASSVEGAYSGNTIYF.

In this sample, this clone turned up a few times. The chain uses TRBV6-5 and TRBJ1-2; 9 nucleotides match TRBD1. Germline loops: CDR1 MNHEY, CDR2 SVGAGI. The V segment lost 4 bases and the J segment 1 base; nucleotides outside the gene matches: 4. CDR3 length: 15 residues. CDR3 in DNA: TGTGCCAGCAGTTCTCCGGGACAGGGTAACTATGGCTACACCTTC. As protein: CASSSPGQGNYGYTF.

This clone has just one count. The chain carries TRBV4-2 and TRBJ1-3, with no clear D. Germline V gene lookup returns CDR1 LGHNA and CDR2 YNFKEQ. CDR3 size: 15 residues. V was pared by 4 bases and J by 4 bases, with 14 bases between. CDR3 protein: CASSLQVGEGNTIYF. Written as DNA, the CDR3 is TGTGCCAGCAGCCTCCAGGTGGGTGAGGGAAACACCATATATTTT.

In nucleotides, the CDR3 is TGTGCCAGCAGTGAAGCCATAGACGGACTAGGCTACGAGCAGTACTTC. Protein: CASSEAIDGLGYEQYF. This chain connects TRBV2 to TRBJ2-7; 7 nucleotides align to TRBD2. The V and J ends lost 0 bases and 3 bases, in that order; junction bases with no gene match: 8. The CDR3 is made up of 16 amino acids. Germline V lookup: CDR1 SNHLY, CDR2 FYNNEI. The full variable domain, its missing parts supplied by reference TRBV2 and TRBJ2-7, is EPEVTQTPSHQVTQMGQEVILRCVPISNHLYFYWYRQILGQKVEFLVSFYNNEISEKSEIFDDQFSVERPDGSNFTLKIRSTKLEDSAMYFCASSEAIDGLGYEQYFGPGTRLTVT.

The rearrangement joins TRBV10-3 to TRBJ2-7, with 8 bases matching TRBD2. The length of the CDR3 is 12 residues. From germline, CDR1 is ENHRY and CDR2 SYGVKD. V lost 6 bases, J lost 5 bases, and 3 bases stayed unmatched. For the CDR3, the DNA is TGTGCCATCAGGGGGACTAGTGACGAGCAGTACTTC. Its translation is CAIRGTSDEQYF.

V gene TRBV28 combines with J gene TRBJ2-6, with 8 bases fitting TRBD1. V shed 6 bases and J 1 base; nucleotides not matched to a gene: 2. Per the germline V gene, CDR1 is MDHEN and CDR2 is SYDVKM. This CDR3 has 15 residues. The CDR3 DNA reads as TGTGCCAGCAGAAGACAGGGGTCTGGGGCCAACGTCCTGACTTTC. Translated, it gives CASRRQGSGANVLTF.

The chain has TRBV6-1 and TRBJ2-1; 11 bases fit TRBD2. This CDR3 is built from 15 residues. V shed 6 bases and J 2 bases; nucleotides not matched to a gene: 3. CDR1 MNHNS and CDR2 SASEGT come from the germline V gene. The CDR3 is CASSETSGAYNEQFF. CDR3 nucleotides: TGTGCCAGCAGCGAGACTAGCGGGGCCTACAATGAGCAGTTCTTC.

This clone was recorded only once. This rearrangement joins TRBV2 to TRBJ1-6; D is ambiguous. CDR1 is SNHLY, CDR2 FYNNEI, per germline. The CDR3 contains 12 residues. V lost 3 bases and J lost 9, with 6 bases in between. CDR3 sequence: CASSDGFSPLHF. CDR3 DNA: TGTGCCAGCAGTGACGGGTTTTCACCCCTCCACTTT.

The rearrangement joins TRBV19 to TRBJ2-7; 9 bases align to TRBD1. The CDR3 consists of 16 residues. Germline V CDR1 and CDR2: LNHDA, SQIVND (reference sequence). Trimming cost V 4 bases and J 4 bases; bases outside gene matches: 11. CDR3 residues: CASSRASRDRVYEQYF. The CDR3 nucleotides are TGTGCCAGTAGTAGGGCGTCCCGGGACAGGGTTTACGAGCAGTACTTC.

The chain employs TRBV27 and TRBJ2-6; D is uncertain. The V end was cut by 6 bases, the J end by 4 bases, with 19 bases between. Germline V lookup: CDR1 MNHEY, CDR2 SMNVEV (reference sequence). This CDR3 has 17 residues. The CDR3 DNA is TGTGCCAGCAGCGCAGCAAGAGGCTCGGTGGGGGCCAACGTCCTGACTTTC. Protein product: CASSAARGSVGANVLTF. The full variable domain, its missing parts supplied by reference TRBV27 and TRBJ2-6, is EAQVTQNPRYLITVTGKKLTVTCSQNMNHEYMSWYRQDPGLGLRQIYYSMNVEVTDKGDVPEGYKVSRKEKRNFPLILESPSPNQTSLYFCASSAARGSVGANVLTFGAGSRLTVL.

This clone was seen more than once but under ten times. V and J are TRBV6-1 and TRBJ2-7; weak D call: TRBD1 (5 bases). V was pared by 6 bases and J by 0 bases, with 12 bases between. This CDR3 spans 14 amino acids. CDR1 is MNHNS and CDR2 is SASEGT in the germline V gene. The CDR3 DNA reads TGTGCCAGCAGCATAGGACATAGCTCCTACGAGCAGTACTTC. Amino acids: CASSIGHSSYEQYF.

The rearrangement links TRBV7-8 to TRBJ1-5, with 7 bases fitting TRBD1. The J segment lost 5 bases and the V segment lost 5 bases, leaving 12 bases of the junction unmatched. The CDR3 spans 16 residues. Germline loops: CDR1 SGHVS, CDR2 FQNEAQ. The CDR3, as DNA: TGTGCCAGCAGCCGAACTGACCGGACAGGTGATCAGCCCCAGCATTTT. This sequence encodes CASSRTDRTGDQPQHF.

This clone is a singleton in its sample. The CDR3 DNA is TGTGCCAGCAGCTCGGGGTGGGTATCCTACAATGAGCAGTTCTTC. Protein product: CASSSGWVSYNEQFF. The chain has TRBV25-1 and TRBJ2-1; D is perhaps TRBD2 (5 bases). Deletions cut 6 bases from V and 1 base from J, with 13 bases between. The CDR3 loop spans 15 amino acids. Germline CDR1 is MGHDK and CDR2 is SYGVNS.

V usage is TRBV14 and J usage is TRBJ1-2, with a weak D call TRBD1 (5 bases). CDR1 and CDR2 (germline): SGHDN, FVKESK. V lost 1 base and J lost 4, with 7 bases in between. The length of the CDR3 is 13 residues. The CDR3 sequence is CASSQGGAYGYTF. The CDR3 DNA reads TGTGCCAGCAGCCAAGGTGGGGCCTATGGCTACACCTTC.

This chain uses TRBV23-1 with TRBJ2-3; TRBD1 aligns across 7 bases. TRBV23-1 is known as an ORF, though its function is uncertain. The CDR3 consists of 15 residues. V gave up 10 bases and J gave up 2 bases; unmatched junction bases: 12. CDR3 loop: CATPSSGGFTDTQYF. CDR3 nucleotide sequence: TGCGCCACCCCTTCGTCAGGGGGATTCACAGATACGCAGTATTTT.

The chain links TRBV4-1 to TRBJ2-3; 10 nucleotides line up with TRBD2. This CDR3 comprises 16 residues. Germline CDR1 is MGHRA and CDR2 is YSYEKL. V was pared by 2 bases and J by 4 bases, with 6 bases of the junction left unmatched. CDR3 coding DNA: TGCGCCAGCAGCCAATCCGAGCGGGAGGGGGCAGATACGCAGTATTTT. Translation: CASSQSEREGADTQYF.

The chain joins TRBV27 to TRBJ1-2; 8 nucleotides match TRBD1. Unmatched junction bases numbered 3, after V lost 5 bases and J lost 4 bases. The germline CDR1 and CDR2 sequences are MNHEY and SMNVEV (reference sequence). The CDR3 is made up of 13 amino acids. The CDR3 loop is CASSPTGGYGYTF. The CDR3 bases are TGTGCCAGCAGTCCCACAGGGGGCTATGGCTACACCTTC.

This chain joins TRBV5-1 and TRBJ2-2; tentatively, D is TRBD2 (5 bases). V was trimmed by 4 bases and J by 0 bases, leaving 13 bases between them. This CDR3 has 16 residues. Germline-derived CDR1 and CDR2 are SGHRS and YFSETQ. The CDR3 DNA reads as TGCGCCAGCAGCCCGGAAGAGGGAACGAACACCGGGGAGCTGTTTTTT. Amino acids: CASSPEEGTNTGELFF.

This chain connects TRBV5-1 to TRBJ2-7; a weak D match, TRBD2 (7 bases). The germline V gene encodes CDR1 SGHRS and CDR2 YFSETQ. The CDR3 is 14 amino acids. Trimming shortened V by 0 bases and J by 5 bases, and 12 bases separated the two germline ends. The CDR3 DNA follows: TGCGCCAGCAGCTTGGACAGGGCGGGAGACGAGCAGTACTTC. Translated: CASSLDRAGDEQYF.

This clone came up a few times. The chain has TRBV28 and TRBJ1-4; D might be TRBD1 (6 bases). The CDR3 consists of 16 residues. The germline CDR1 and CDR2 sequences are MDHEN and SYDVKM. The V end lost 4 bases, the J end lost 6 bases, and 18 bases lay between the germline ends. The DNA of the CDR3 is TGTGCCAGCAGTTCCCCGACAGGCCCCAGGGATGAAAAACTGTTTTTT. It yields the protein CASSSPTGPRDEKLFF. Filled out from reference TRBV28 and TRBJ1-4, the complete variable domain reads DVKVTQSSRYLVKRTGEKVFLECVQDMDHENMFWYRQDPGLGLRLIYFSYDVKMKEKGDIPEGYSVSREKKERFSLILESASTNQTSMYLCASSSPTGPRDEKLFFGSGTQLSVL.

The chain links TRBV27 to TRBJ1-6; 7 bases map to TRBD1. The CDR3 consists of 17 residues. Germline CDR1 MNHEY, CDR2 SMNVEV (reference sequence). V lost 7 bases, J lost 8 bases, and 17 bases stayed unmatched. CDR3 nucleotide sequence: TGTGCCAGCAACCCACTTGGACAGGCAGGGGCTGATTCACCCCTCCACTTT. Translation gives CASNPLGQAGADSPLHF.

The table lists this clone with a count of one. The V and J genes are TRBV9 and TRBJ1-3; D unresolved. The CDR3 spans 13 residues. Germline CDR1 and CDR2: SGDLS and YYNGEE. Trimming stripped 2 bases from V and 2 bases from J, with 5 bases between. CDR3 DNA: TGTGCCAGCAGCGTGGGCCCTGGAAACACCATATATTTT. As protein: CASSVGPGNTIYF. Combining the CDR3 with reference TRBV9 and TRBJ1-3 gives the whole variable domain DSGVTQTPKHLITATGQRVTLRCSPRSGDLSVYWYQQSLDQGLQFLIQYYNGEERAKGNILERFSAQQFPDLHSELNLSSLELGDSALYFCASSVGPGNTIYFGEGSWLTVV.

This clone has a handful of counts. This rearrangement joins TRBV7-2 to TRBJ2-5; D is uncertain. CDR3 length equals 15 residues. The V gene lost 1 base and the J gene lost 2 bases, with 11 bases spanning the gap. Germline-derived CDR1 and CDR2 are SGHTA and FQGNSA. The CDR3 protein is CASSLVAGPQETQYF. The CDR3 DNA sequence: TGTGCCAGCAGCTTAGTGGCAGGTCCGCAAGAGACCCAGTACTTC.

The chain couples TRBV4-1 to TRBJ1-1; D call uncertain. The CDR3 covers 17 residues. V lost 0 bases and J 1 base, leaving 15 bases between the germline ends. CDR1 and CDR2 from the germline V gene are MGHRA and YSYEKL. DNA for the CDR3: TGCGCCAGCAGCCAAGAACGGTCGGCGGCCGAGAACACTGAAGCTTTCTTT. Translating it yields CASSQERSAAENTEAFF.

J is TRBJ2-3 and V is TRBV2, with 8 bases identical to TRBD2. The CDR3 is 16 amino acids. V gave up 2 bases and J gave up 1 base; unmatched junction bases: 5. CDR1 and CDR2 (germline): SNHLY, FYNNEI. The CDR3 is CASSELGREGTDTQYF. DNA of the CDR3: TGTGCCAGCAGTGAACTGGGGCGGGAGGGCACAGATACGCAGTATTTT.

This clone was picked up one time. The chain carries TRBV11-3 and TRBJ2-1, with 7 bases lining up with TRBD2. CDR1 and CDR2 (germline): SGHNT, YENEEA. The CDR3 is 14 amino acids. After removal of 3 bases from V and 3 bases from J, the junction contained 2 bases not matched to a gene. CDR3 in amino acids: CASSFGGSYNEQFF. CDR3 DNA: TGTGCCAGCAGCTTTGGCGGGAGCTACAATGAGCAGTTCTTC.

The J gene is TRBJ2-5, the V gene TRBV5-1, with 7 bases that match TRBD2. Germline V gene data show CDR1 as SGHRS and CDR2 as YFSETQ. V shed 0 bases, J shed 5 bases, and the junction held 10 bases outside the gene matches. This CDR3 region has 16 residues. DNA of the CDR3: TGCGCCAGCAGCTTGGAAGGCCGCGGGAGCCTGGAGACCCAGTACTTC. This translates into CASSLEGRGSLETQYF.

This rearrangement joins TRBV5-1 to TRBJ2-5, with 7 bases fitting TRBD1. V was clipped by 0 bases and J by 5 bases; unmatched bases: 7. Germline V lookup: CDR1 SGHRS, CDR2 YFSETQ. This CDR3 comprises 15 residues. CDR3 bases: TGCGCCAGCAGCTTGGACCCAGGGGGTCGGGAGACCCAGTACTTC. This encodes CASSLDPGGRETQYF. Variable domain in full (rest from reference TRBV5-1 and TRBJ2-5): KAGVTQTPRYLIKTRGQQVTLSCSPISGHRSVSWYQQTPGQGLQFLFEYFSETQRNKGNFPGRFSGRQFSNSRSEMNVSTLELGDSALYLCASSLDPGGRETQYFGPGTRLLVL.

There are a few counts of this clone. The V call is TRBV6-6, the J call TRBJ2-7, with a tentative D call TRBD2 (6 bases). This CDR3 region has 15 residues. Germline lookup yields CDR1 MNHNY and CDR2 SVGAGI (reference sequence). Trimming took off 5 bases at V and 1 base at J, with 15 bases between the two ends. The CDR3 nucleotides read TGTGCCAGCAGTCAGTATTTGCGGGGTTCCTACGAGCAGTACTTC. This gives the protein CASSQYLRGSYEQYF.